The TCR beta chain described here comes from a study of CD8 T cells in Susac syndrome. With random hexamers, reverse transcription was performed on about 0.5 to 1 ug of RNA. Across 54 Vbeta and 13 Jbeta, immunoSEQ multiplex PCR amplified TCR beta CDR3. Via MiXCR, TCRdb re-called the immunoSEQ multiplex PCR reads, giving one row per CDR3 protein. The repertoire has about 180,000 distinct CDR3 sequences, roughly 94% of them found once; the top ten carry approximately 0.099%. J was trimmed by 2 bases and V by 0 bases; bases with no gene match: 1. Germline V gives CDR1 LGHDT, CDR2 YNNKEL (reference sequence). The CDR3 has 15 amino acids.

Sequencing was done on a sample of CD4+ T cells from PBMCs. The receptor was derived from a human donor with Susac syndrome. V gene TRBV3-1 combines with J gene TRBJ1-1, with TRBD1 matching 9 bases. The CDR3 loop reads CASSQETGGNTEAFF. Here the CDR3 DNA reads TGTGCCAGCAGCCAAGAAACAGGGGGCAACACTGAAGCTTTCTTT.